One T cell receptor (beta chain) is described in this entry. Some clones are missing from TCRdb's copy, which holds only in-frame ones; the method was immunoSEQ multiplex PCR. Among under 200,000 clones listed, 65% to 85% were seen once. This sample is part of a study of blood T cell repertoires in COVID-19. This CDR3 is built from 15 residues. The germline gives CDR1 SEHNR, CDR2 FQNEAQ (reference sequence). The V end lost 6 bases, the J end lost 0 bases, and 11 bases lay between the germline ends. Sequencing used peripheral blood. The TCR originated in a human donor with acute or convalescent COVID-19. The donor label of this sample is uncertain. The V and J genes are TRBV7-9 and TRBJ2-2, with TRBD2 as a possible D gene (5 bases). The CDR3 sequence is CASRPTGTNTGELFF. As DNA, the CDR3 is TGTGCCAGCAGACCCACCGGGACGAACACCGGGGAGCTGTTTTTT.